The 8 T cell receptor beta chains below come from one sample, sequenced in a study of T cells in localized non-small cell lung cancer. TCRdb keeps only in-frame clones here, not all; method: immunoSEQ multiplex PCR. The sample consists of under 40,000 clones, about 92% of them appearing once. The sample consisted of peripheral blood, taken before any cancer treatment. These receptors were collected from a female donor older than 55 with stage I lung adenocarcinoma.

The chain carries TRBV11-1 and TRBJ2-1, with D uncertain. Trimming cost V 1 base and J 4 bases, with 5 bases left between them. The germline gives CDR1 SGHAT, CDR2 FQDESV (reference sequence). This CDR3 is 13 amino acids long. CDR3 residues: CASSLEGYNEQFF. DNA of the CDR3: TGTGCCAGCAGCTTAGAGGGATACAATGAGCAGTTCTTC.

The V and J genes are TRBV11-3 and TRBJ2-3; TRBD2 aligns across 9 bases. The V gene end was trimmed by 1 base and the J gene end by 1 base; junction bases not matched to a gene: 3. This CDR3 contains 16 residues. The V gene's germline CDR1 is SGHNT and CDR2 YENEEA. The CDR3 region has the DNA TGTGCCAGCAGCTTAGTGTGGACTAGCGGCACAGATACGCAGTATTTT. It codes for CASSLVWTSGTDTQYF.

The chain combines TRBV5-4 with TRBJ2-7; 11 bases map to TRBD1. This CDR3 is built from 14 residues. V gave up 3 bases and J gave up 4 bases; unmatched junction bases: 3. The germline gives CDR1 SGHNT, CDR2 YYREEE (reference sequence). CDR3 bases: TGTGCCAGCAGCTGGGGGACAGGGGGGTACGAGCAGTACGTC. Its translation: CASSWGTGGYEQYV.

The chain joins TRBV6-5 to TRBJ2-3, with TRBD1 matching over 9 bases. V shed 6 bases and J 4 bases; nucleotides not matched to a gene: 8. CDR3 length: 15 amino acids. Germline V CDR1 and CDR2: MNHEY, SVGAGI. This CDR3 is CASRAGTGRSDTQYF. The CDR3 coding sequence is TGTGCCAGCAGAGCCGGGACAGGGAGGTCAGATACGCAGTATTTT.

The gene calls are TRBV7-3 and TRBJ2-1; D may correspond to TRBD1 or TRBD2 (5 bases each). V was clipped by 3 bases and J by 10 bases, with 19 bases between them. CDR1 and CDR2 from the germline V gene are SGHTA and FQGTGA. The CDR3 totals 15 residues. CDR3 coding DNA: TGTGCCAGCAGCTTCCTTCAGGGTAGCGTAGGGGAGCAGTTCTTC. Translation: CASSFLQGSVGEQFF.

V and J are TRBV28 and TRBJ1-4; D is perhaps TRBD1 (5 bases). This CDR3 spans 15 amino acids. The germline V gene encodes CDR1 MDHEN and CDR2 SYDVKM. Trimming took off 10 bases at V and 4 bases at J, with 19 bases between the two ends. Here the CDR3 reads CATLLEGRGNEKLFF. The CDR3 region has the DNA TGTGCCACCCTTCTCGAGGGGCGGGGTAATGAAAAACTGTTTTTT. Looking up the rest from reference TRBV28 and TRBJ1-4 gives the full variable domain: DVKVTQSSRYLVKRTGEKVFLECVQDMDHENMFWYRQDPGLGLRLIYFSYDVKMKEKGDIPEGYSVSREKKERFSLILESASTNQTSMYLCATLLEGRGNEKLFFGSGTQLSVL.

The chain is built from TRBV9 and TRBJ1-1; D unresolved. Trimming removed 3 bases from V and 8 bases from J, with 20 bases in between. The CDR3 is 15 amino acids. CDR1 and CDR2 from the germline V gene are SGDLS and YYNGEE. CDR3 DNA: TGTGCCAGCAGCGCCACAACCAGGCTCTCTCCCGAAGCTTTCTTT. It yields the protein CASSATTRLSPEAFF.

The rearrangement uses TRBV27 and TRBJ1-2; D might be TRBD1 (5 bases). Germline CDR1 MNHEY, CDR2 SMNVEV (reference sequence). This CDR3 has 13 amino acids. V shed 4 bases and J shed 3 bases, with 9 bases lying between them. The CDR3: CASSSSGYYGYTF. CDR3 nucleotide sequence: TGTGCCAGCAGTTCGTCAGGGTACTATGGCTACACCTTC.